Below are 32 T cell receptor beta chains sequenced from a single sample in a study of tumor-infiltrating lymphocytes in primary liver carcinoma. The researchers obtained blood RNA from unsorted whole blood and also extracted germline DNA. A constant-region primer primed TCR beta cDNA synthesis from 450 to 550 ng of total RNA. Employing slightly modified ARM-PCR, three nested multiplex PCR rounds were run, and these gave rise to the TCR beta libraries. PCR rounds one and two used TRBV1-TRBV30 forward primers with a C-beta reverse primer for roughly 10 cycles each. From the multiplex PCR reads, TCRdb called clonotypes with MiXCR, one entry per CDR3 protein. The data hold about 180,000 distinct CDR3 sequences, with 50% to 75% observed a single time. The sample taken for sequencing was peripheral blood. Every receptor here comes from a man aged 35 to 55 with primary liver carcinoma and hepatitis B virus infection.

The table lists this clonotype with a few counts. A much larger clone is a single base away; this may be a read error. V gene TRBV11-2 combines with J gene TRBJ2-7; D perhaps matches TRBD2 (5 bases). Trimming cost V 7 bases and J 1 base, with 20 bases left between them. This CDR3 has 16 residues. The germline CDR1 and CDR2 sequences are SGHAT and FQNNGV. The DNA of the CDR3 is TGTGCCAGCAACCCCCGCTTATCTCCGGGGTCCTACGAGCAGTACTTC. Translated: CASNPRLSPGSYEQYF.

This clonotype came up once. The chain links TRBV11-2 to TRBJ2-2; 7 nucleotides agree with TRBD2. There are 15 residues in the CDR3. V gave up 7 bases and J gave up 6 bases; unmatched junction bases: 11. Germline CDR1 and CDR2: SGHAT and FQNNGV. As DNA, the CDR3 is TGTGCCAGCATCTCTTGGACTAGAGGGTCCGGGGAGCTGTTTTTT. This codes for CASISWTRGSGELFF. The whole variable domain, filled in from reference TRBV11-2 and TRBJ2-2, reads EAGVAQSPRYKIIEKRQSVAFWCNPISGHATLYWYQQILGQGPKLLIQFQNNGVVDDSQLPKDRFSAERLKGVDSTLKIQPAKLEDSAVYLCASISWTRGSGELFFGEGSRLTVL.

This chain joins TRBV6-5 and TRBJ1-3; D is undetermined. V shed 4 bases and J shed 0 bases, with 22 bases lying between them. This CDR3 spans 19 amino acids. Germline V gene lookup returns CDR1 MNHEY and CDR2 SVGAGI. CDR3: CASSCSVIGLEHSGNTIYF. CDR3 coding DNA: TGTGCCAGCAGTTGCTCGGTTATAGGGTTGGAACACTCTGGAAACACCATATATTTT.

The J gene is TRBJ2-2, the V gene TRBV4-2; 9 positions agree with TRBD1. This CDR3 is built from 16 residues. The trim removed 7 bases at V and 3 bases at J, leaving 9 bases unmatched. From germline, CDR1 is LGHNA and CDR2 YNFKEQ. In DNA form, the CDR3 reads TGTGCCAGCATCCGAACCTGGACAGGGGACACCGGGGAGCTGTTTTTT. The encoded protein is CASIRTWTGDTGELFF.

V gene TRBV18 combines with J gene TRBJ1-2, with D hard to call. In germline, CDR1 is KGHSH, CDR2 LQKENI. The CDR3 is made up of 13 amino acids. V shed 3 bases and J shed 4 bases, with 9 bases lying between them. CDR3 in amino acids: CASSPNASYGYTF. Written as DNA, the CDR3 is TGTGCCAGCTCACCGAACGCTAGCTATGGCTACACCTTC. The whole variable domain, remainder taken from reference TRBV18 and TRBJ1-2, is NAGVMQNPRHLVRRRGQEARLRCSPMKGHSHVYWYRQLPEEGLKFMVYLQKENIIDESGMPKERFSAEFPKEGPSILRIQQVVRGDSAAYFCASSPNASYGYTFGSGTRLTVV.

The rearrangement uses TRBV6-1 and TRBJ1-5; the D gene is possibly TRBD1 (5 bases). V was shortened by 5 bases and J by 0 bases, with 8 bases between the two germline ends. The V gene's germline CDR1 is MNHNS and CDR2 SASEGT. The CDR3 sequence is 14 residues long. The CDR3 DNA reads TGTGCCAGCAGTATGACAGATAGCAATCAGCCCCAGCATTTT. It encodes CASSMTDSNQPQHF.

The chain recombines TRBV30 with TRBJ1-4; a weak D match, TRBD1 (6 bases). The CDR3 spans 14 residues. Germline V gene lookup returns CDR1 GTSNPN and CDR2 SVGIG (reference sequence). V was clipped by 0 bases and J by 7 bases, with 12 bases between them. CDR3 sequence (DNA): TGTGCCTGGAGTGTACACAGGGAAGGTGAAAAACTGTTTTTT. Its protein is CAWSVHREGEKLFF.

Remarks on this clonotype: Being one base from a much bigger clone, this may be a read error. The chain employs TRBV29-1 and TRBJ1-5; 8 nucleotides align to TRBD1. This CDR3 region has 13 residues. CDR1 and CDR2 (germline): SQVTM, ANQGSEA. DNA for the CDR3: TGCTGCGTTGGACAGGGTGGCAATCAGCCCCAGCATTTT. It translates to CCVGQGGNQPQHF. Combining the CDR3 with reference TRBV29-1 and TRBJ1-5 gives the whole variable domain SAVISQKPSRDICQRGTSLTIQCQVDSQVTMMFWYRQQPGQSLTLIATANQGSEATYESGFVIDKFPISRPNLTFSTLTVSNMSPEDSSIYLCCVGQGGNQPQHFGDGTRLSIL.

This clonotype came up many times. The V call is TRBV28, the J call TRBJ1-1; tentative D call: TRBD1 (6 bases). The CDR3 covers 18 residues. Trimming took off 3 bases at V and 2 bases at J, with 22 bases between the two ends. The germline V gene encodes CDR1 MDHEN and CDR2 SYDVKM. The CDR3 sequence: CASSFLMLPWGANTEAFF. The DNA of the CDR3 is TGTGCCAGCAGTTTCCTTATGCTCCCGTGGGGGGCAAACACTGAAGCTTTCTTT.

Concerning this clonotype itself: Possible read error: a much larger clone is one base away. V usage is TRBV11-1 and J usage is TRBJ2-7; TRBD1 or TRBD2 may be the D gene (6 bases each). The end of the DNA fits TRBJ2-1 better, so the J call may be wrong. This CDR3 has 13 amino acids. Germline CDR1 SGHAT, CDR2 FQDESV (reference sequence). This CDR3 is CASTYGGPGEQFF. CDR3 DNA: TGTGCCAGCACCTACGGGGGCCCCGGGGAGCAGTTCTTC.

The genes are TRBV5-6 and TRBJ2-4, with TRBD2 matching 11 bases. The CDR3 is 14 amino acids. The J segment lost 13 bases and the V segment lost 3 bases, leaving 9 bases of the junction unmatched. Germline CDR1 is SGHDT and CDR2 is YYEEEE. The CDR3 here is CASSSPGLAATQYF. CDR3 nucleotides: TGTGCCAGCAGCTCCCCGGGACTAGCGGCGACACAGTACTTC.

The rearrangement joins TRBV2 to TRBJ2-7; 7 bases match TRBD2. The germline gives CDR1 SNHLY, CDR2 FYNNEI. V lost 3 bases to trimming and J lost 2 bases; unmatched junction nucleotides: 7. The CDR3 runs to 15 residues. CDR3 coding DNA: TGTGCCAGCAGTGAGTGGCTAGCGGTGGCCTACGAGCAGTACTTC. It yields the protein CASSEWLAVAYEQYF.

Regarding this clonotype: One base away lies a much larger clone, so this may be a sequencing read error. The V gene is TRBV29-1, the J gene TRBJ2-1; TRBD2 might be the D (5 bases). Germline V gene lookup returns CDR1 SQVTM and CDR2 ANQGSEA. Trimming pared 6 bases from V and 3 bases from J, leaving 12 bases between. This CDR3 contains 13 residues. The CDR3 nucleotides read TGCAGCGTCACTAGTTTGCGCTACAATGAGCAGTTCTTC. This sequence encodes CSVTSLRYNEQFF.

There are a few counts of this clonotype. The chain has TRBV29-1 and TRBJ2-1; 8 bases align to TRBD2. CDR3 length: 14 residues. Germline-derived CDR1 and CDR2 are SQVTM and ANQGSEA. J was trimmed by 5 bases and V by 7 bases; bases with no gene match: 10. CDR3 in amino acids: CSASPGLVNNEQFF. The CDR3 bases are TGCAGCGCAAGCCCGGGACTAGTCAACAATGAGCAGTTCTTC.

The sample holds a few counts of this clonotype. V and J are TRBV12-3 or TRBV12-4 and TRBJ1-4, with a possible D match to TRBD1 (5 bases). The germline V and J ends were trimmed by 3 bases and 7 bases, with 18 bases remaining between them. The CDR3 totals 16 residues. The CDR3 DNA sequence: TGTGCCAGCAGTTTCGTTCAAGGGGCAGTGGCTGAAAAACTGTTTTTT. Translation gives CASSFVQGAVAEKLFF.

Note on this clonotype: A much larger clone sits a single nucleotide away, making a read error possible. No conserved phenylalanine or tryptophan ends this CDR3, so it is likely a read error. CDR3 nucleotide sequence: TGTGCCTGGAGAATCACAGGTTACAATGAGCAGTTCCTC. Translated: CAWRITGYNEQFL. V gene TRBV30 combines with J gene TRBJ2-1; D perhaps matches TRBD1 (5 bases). The germline V gene has CDR1 GTSNPN and CDR2 SVGIG (reference sequence). The CDR3 runs 13 residues. V dropped 3 bases and J dropped 4 bases, with 10 bases sitting between them.

In regard to this clonotype: Germline and junction disagree at one end, which may indicate a read error. The chain carries TRBV11-2 and TRBJ2-3; 9 positions match TRBD1. Germline V gene data show CDR1 as SGHAT and CDR2 as FQNNGV. This CDR3 region has 15 residues. The CDR3 loop is CVSSHVGTGMDTQYF. CDR3 coding DNA: TGTGTCAGCAGCCACGTCGGGACAGGGATGGATACGCAGTATTTT.

As for this clonotype: One end of the junction does not line up with germline, which may come from a read error. The rearrangement links TRBV4-1 to TRBJ1-2, with D unresolved. The CDR3 is 14 amino acids. Germline V gene data show CDR1 as MGHRA and CDR2 as YSYEKL. The chain's CDR3 is CANSQVLEGYGYTF. DNA of the CDR3: TGCGCCAACAGCCAAGTTCTGGAAGGCTATGGCTACACCTTC.

Note on this clonotype: Sequence at one end of the junction differs from germline and may be a read error. The chain links TRBV11-2 to TRBJ2-5, with D perhaps TRBD1 or TRBD2 (5 bases each). The CDR3 runs to 12 residues. Germline V gene lookup returns CDR1 SGHAT and CDR2 FQNNGV. For the CDR3, the DNA is TGTGCCAGCGGCCGGGACCAAGAGACTCAGTACTTC. Encoded protein: CASGRDQETQYF.

The genes are TRBV5-8 and TRBJ2-3; possible D gene TRBD2, 5 bases. V lost 4 bases and J lost 1, with 10 bases in between. This CDR3 comprises 14 residues. The germline CDR1 and CDR2 sequences are SGHTS and YDEGEE. Here the CDR3 DNA reads TGTGCCAGCAGCCGGGGAACTCGCACAGATACGCAGTATTTT. Its protein is CASSRGTRTDTQYF.

This clonotype was detected only a few times. This chain links TRBV6-5 with TRBJ2-7; 7 nucleotides align to TRBD2. Germline V gene data show CDR1 as MNHEY and CDR2 as SVGAGI. The V and J ends lost 7 bases and 9 bases, in that order; junction bases with no gene match: 12. CDR3 length: 13 amino acids. The CDR3 spells CASMGGGLRVQYF. The CDR3 DNA reads as TGTGCCAGCATGGGGGGGGGTTTACGAGTGCAGTACTTC.

For the CDR3, the DNA is TGTGCCAGCATCCTCGGGGGGACAGATACGCAGTATTTT. Amino acid sequence: CASILGGTDTQYF. This chain uses TRBV6-1 with TRBJ2-3; 7 nucleotides align to TRBD2. The CDR3 contains 13 residues. In germline, CDR1 is MNHNS, CDR2 SASEGT. The trim removed 7 bases at V and 3 bases at J, leaving 4 bases unmatched.

This clonotype was observed a few times. This sequence joins TRBV29-1 and TRBJ1-2, with no clear D. Germline CDR1 reads SQVTM; CDR2 reads ANQGSEA. The CDR3 totals 11 residues. V was pared by 4 bases and J by 8 bases, with 11 bases between. CDR3 nucleotide sequence: TGCAGCGTTGTGGCCGCGGGAGGCTACACCTTC. Residues: CSVVAAGGYTF.

The CDR3 DNA is TGTGCCAGCAGTTTAAGTGGCCTAAGGTCCTACAATGAGCAGTTCTTC. Translating gives CASSLSGLRSYNEQFF. The chain recombines TRBV28 with TRBJ2-1; no clear D gene. Germline V lookup: CDR1 MDHEN, CDR2 SYDVKM. V lost 2 bases to trimming and J lost 1 base, with 12 bases between them. The CDR3 is 16 amino acids. Drawing the rest from reference TRBV28 and TRBJ2-1, the complete variable domain is DVKVTQSSRYLVKRTGEKVFLECVQDMDHENMFWYRQDPGLGLRLIYFSYDVKMKEKGDIPEGYSVSREKKERFSLILESASTNQTSMYLCASSLSGLRSYNEQFFGPGTRLTVL.

The chain is built from TRBV7-8 and TRBJ2-1; 10 positions agree with TRBD2. Germline-derived CDR1 and CDR2 are SGHVS and FQNEAQ. V lost 8 bases to trimming and J lost 4 bases; unmatched junction nucleotides: 5. The length of the CDR3 is 14 residues. In DNA form, the CDR3 reads TGTGCCAGCCCAGGACTAGCGGATTACAATGAGCAGTTCTTC. Amino acids: CASPGLADYNEQFF. The full variable domain, completed using reference TRBV7-8 and TRBJ2-1, is GAGVSQSPRYKVAKRGQDVALRCDPISGHVSLFWYQQALGQGPEFLTYFQNEAQLDKSGLPSDRFFAERPEGSVSTLKIQRTQQEDSAVYLCASPGLADYNEQFFGPGTRLTVL.

The chain couples TRBV4-1 to TRBJ1-2; D unresolved. V was pared by 0 bases and J by 5 bases, with 16 bases between. CDR3 size: 16 residues. Per the germline V gene, CDR1 is MGHRA and CDR2 is YSYEKL. The chain's CDR3 is CASSQDLTDSRYGYTF. The CDR3, as DNA: TGCGCCAGCAGCCAAGATTTAACAGATAGTAGGTATGGCTACACCTTC.

Details on this clonotype: A read error is possible here, since a much larger clone lies one base away. J is TRBJ2-1 and V is TRBV29-1, with a tentative D call TRBD2 (6 bases). This CDR3 spans 14 amino acids. Trimming took 7 bases from V and 8 from J, leaving 21 bases between them. The germline gives CDR1 SQVTM, CDR2 ANQGSEA. The DNA for the CDR3 is TGCAGCGCGGCTCTAGCGCGAGAATCTGATGAGCAGTTCTTC. It is translated as CSAALARESDEQFF.

Worth noting for this clonotype: One end of the junction varies from germline; a read error may be responsible. This chain's CDR3 is CAISESGDKLIYGYSF. The CDR3 region has the DNA TGTGCCATCAGTGAGTCAGGGGACAAACTAATTTATGGCTACAGCTTC. The J gene is TRBJ1-2, the V gene TRBV10-3, with TRBD1 as a possible D gene (6 bases). There are 16 residues in the CDR3. CDR1 ENHRY and CDR2 SYGVKD come from the germline V gene.

As regards this clonotype: One junction end disagrees with the germline gene, perhaps due to a read error. The chain links TRBV11-2 to TRBJ2-7, with a weak D call TRBD2 (5 bases). The CDR3 is made up of 14 amino acids. Germline CDR1 is SGHAT and CDR2 is FQNNGV. This CDR3 is CTSTSQRGRDEQYF. Here the CDR3 DNA reads TGTACCAGCACCTCCCAACGGGGAAGGGATGAGCAGTACTTC.

A note on this clonotype: Since no conserved phenylalanine or tryptophan closes the CDR3, a read error is the likely cause. Here the CDR3 reads CATRGSSGEKLFS. The CDR3 region has the DNA TGTGCCACCCGGGGGTCTTCGGGTGAAAAACTGTTTTCT. The chain employs TRBV6-5 and TRBJ1-4, with D possibly being TRBD1 (5 bases). The CDR3 runs 13 residues. The germline CDR1 and CDR2 sequences are MNHEY and SVGAGI. The V end was cut by 10 bases, the J end by 7 bases, with 16 bases between.

On this clonotype itself: At one end, the junction sequence differs from germline, possibly due to a read error. The genes are TRBV7-9 and TRBJ1-2, with a possible D match to TRBD1 (6 bases). Germline V lookup: CDR1 SEHNR, CDR2 FQNEAQ (reference sequence). The CDR3 loop spans 14 amino acids. CDR3 residues: CTSSLGGSDYGYTF. DNA of the CDR3: TGTACCAGCAGCTTAGGGGGGTCTGACTATGGCTACACCTTC.

The chain is built from TRBV6-6 and TRBJ2-2; D not resolved. The germline gives CDR1 MNHNY, CDR2 SVGAGI (reference sequence). CDR3 length: 15 residues. The V gene lost 5 bases and the J gene lost 2 bases, with 12 bases spanning the gap. In nucleotides, the CDR3 is TGTGCCAGCAGTCACGGAAAACTAAACACCGGGGAGCTGTTTTTT. Translating it yields CASSHGKLNTGELFF.